The 22 T cell receptor beta chains presented below share a single source sample, sequenced in a study of cytomegalovirus exposure and HLA in healthy donors. 13 Jbeta primers and 60 Vbeta primers were used for the PCR. Some clones are missing from TCRdb's copy, which holds only in-frame ones; the method was immunoSEQ multiplex PCR. The sample includes some 130,000 clones, around 70% of them seen just once. The sample consisted of PBMCs. The receptors originated from a male donor in good health and CMV-seronegative.

Of note for this clone: Compared with germline, one end of the junction differs, possibly owing to a read error. The gene calls are TRBV19 and TRBJ2-7; D is perhaps TRBD2 (6 bases). Germline V gene sequence: CDR1 LNHDA, CDR2 SQIVND (reference sequence). The CDR3 is made up of 14 amino acids. CDR3 loop: CASSTPRDSNEQYF. In DNA form, the CDR3 reads TGTGCCAGTAGTACCCCCCGGGACTCCAACGAGCAGTACTTC.

The chain joins TRBV5-4 to TRBJ1-1, with TRBD1 identical over 12 bases. The CDR3 has 15 amino acids. Germline V gene sequence: CDR1 SGHNT, CDR2 YYREEE (reference sequence). Trimming cost V 3 bases and J 9 bases; bases outside gene matches: 9. Written as DNA, the CDR3 is TGTGCCAGCAGCTCTAAAGCCGGGACAGGGGGCCAAGCTTTCTTT. The encoded protein is CASSSKAGTGGQAFF.

This chain joins TRBV6-7 and TRBJ2-3, with TRBD2 identical over 10 bases. TRBV6-7 is an open reading frame whose function is uncertain. CDR3 size: 17 residues. V shed 4 bases and J 3 bases; nucleotides not matched to a gene: 10. CDR3 residues: CASSSWASGSLTDTQYF. CDR3 DNA: TGTGCCAGCAGTTCCTGGGCTAGCGGGAGTCTGACAGATACGCAGTATTTT.

V is TRBV5-4 and J is TRBJ2-7; possible D gene TRBD2, 7 bases. Germline V gives CDR1 SGHNT, CDR2 YYREEE (reference sequence). V was shortened by 4 bases and J by 0 bases, with 20 bases between the two germline ends. CDR3 length: 17 residues. The CDR3 loop reads CASSPGGGAGSSYEQYF. CDR3 sequence (DNA): TGTGCCAGCAGCCCTGGCGGGGGCGCGGGAAGCTCCTACGAGCAGTACTTC.

The CDR3 sequence: CASSADRGAYEQYF. The CDR3 bases are TGCGCCAGCAGCGCCGACAGGGGCGCCTACGAGCAGTACTTC. V and J are TRBV4-1 and TRBJ2-7; TRBD1 aligns across 8 bases. The CDR3 sequence is 14 residues long. From germline, CDR1 is MGHRA and CDR2 YSYEKL. With 5 bases clipped from V and 2 bases from J, the junction kept 5 bases outside the gene matches.

V usage is TRBV9 and J usage is TRBJ1-4; 7 nucleotides line up with TRBD1. The CDR3 sequence is 19 residues long. Germline lookup yields CDR1 SGDLS and CDR2 YYNGEE. V was pared by 4 bases and J by 5 bases, with 20 bases of the junction left unmatched. The CDR3 DNA sequence: TGTGCCAGCAGCCCCCGGGGACAGTTAAATCGCGGGACAAATGAAAAACTGTTTTTT. Protein sequence: CASSPRGQLNRGTNEKLFF.

This rearrangement joins TRBV7-9 to TRBJ2-1; 14 bases map to TRBD2. The V segment lost 5 bases and the J segment 8 bases; nucleotides outside the gene matches: 5. Germline-derived CDR1 and CDR2 are SEHNR and FQNEAQ (reference sequence). The CDR3 length is 15 residues. Written as DNA, the CDR3 is TGTGCCAGCAGCCCCCGACTAGCGGGAGGGGATGAGCAGTTCTTC. Translated: CASSPRLAGGDEQFF.

This clone showed up just a few times. The V gene is TRBV4-3, the J gene TRBJ1-3; D gene uncertain. The CDR3 sequence is 15 residues long. Trimming left V 5 bases short and J 0 bases short, with 11 bases between. Per the germline V gene, CDR1 is LGHNA and CDR2 is YSLEER. CDR3 nucleotide sequence: TGCGCCAGCAGCGGGAGCCGGATCTCTGGAAACACCATATATTTT. Amino acid sequence: CASSGSRISGNTIYF.

This clone was recorded a few times. The chain joins TRBV27 to TRBJ2-7, with D unclear. Germline V lookup: CDR1 MNHEY, CDR2 SMNVEV (reference sequence). This CDR3 region has 12 residues. Trimming shortened V by 5 bases and J by 3 bases, and 8 bases separated the two germline ends. For the CDR3, the DNA is TGTGCCAGCAGTCACCCAGGCTACGAGCAGTACTTC. Translating it yields CASSHPGYEQYF.

V and J are TRBV27 and TRBJ2-2; TRBD1 might be the D (6 bases). Germline V gene lookup returns CDR1 MNHEY and CDR2 SMNVEV (reference sequence). V lost 2 bases, J lost 4 bases, and 8 bases lay in between. The CDR3 is 14 amino acids. The CDR3 loop reads CASSLQGSTGELFF. As DNA, the CDR3 is TGTGCCAGCAGTTTACAGGGGTCCACCGGGGAGCTGTTTTTT.

The chain uses TRBV5-1 and TRBJ2-3; TRBD2 agrees at 13 bases. Germline V CDR1 and CDR2: SGHRS, YFSETQ. Trimming cost V 4 bases and J 0 bases; bases outside gene matches: 8. This CDR3 comprises 18 residues. The chain's CDR3 is CASSPWTSGSGSTDTQYF. DNA for the CDR3: TGCGCCAGCAGCCCATGGACTAGCGGGAGTGGGAGCACAGATACGCAGTATTTT.

This sequence joins TRBV5-4 and TRBJ1-3; maybe TRBD1 (5 bases). The CDR3 is 15 amino acids. The germline gives CDR1 SGHNT, CDR2 YYREEE (reference sequence). V gave up 0 bases and J gave up 2 bases, with 9 bases separating them. CDR3 loop: CASSLAGGPGNTIYF. In nucleotides, the CDR3 is TGTGCCAGCAGCTTGGCCGGGGGTCCTGGAAACACCATATATTTT.

The CDR3 nucleotides read TGCGCCAGCAGCCAAGTTTCCGGGACTAACAAAAACATTCAGTACTTC. Protein sequence: CASSQVSGTNKNIQYF. V and J are TRBV4-3 and TRBJ2-4; 7 bases map to TRBD2. The CDR3 extends over 16 amino acids. With V trimmed by 1 base and J by 3 bases, 6 bases remained unmatched. Germline assignment: CDR1 LGHNA and CDR2 YSLEER.

The chain employs TRBV27 and TRBJ2-7; 11 bases line up with TRBD2. CDR3 size: 13 residues. V was clipped by 7 bases and J by 3 bases; unmatched bases: 2. Per the germline V gene, CDR1 is MNHEY and CDR2 is SMNVEV (reference sequence). The CDR3 region is CASKGTSGYEQYF. The CDR3 coding sequence is TGTGCCAGCAAAGGGACTAGCGGCTACGAGCAGTACTTC.

This chain joins TRBV28 and TRBJ1-3, with D possibly matching TRBD1 (5 bases). V gave up 6 bases and J gave up 0 bases, with 15 bases separating them. The CDR3 length is 16 residues. CDR1 MDHEN and CDR2 SYDVKM come from the germline V gene. This CDR3 is CASSLGGGVSGNTIYF. The CDR3 nucleotides read TGTGCCAGCAGCCTCGGGGGGGGTGTCTCTGGAAACACCATATATTTT.

J is TRBJ2-7 and V is TRBV28; 11 bases map to TRBD2. The ends lost 7 bases at V and 4 bases at J; junction bases unmatched: 6. Germline V gene data show CDR1 as MDHEN and CDR2 as SYDVKM. The CDR3 runs 14 residues. DNA for the CDR3: TGTGCCAGCACCTTGGCTAGCGGGAGGTACGAGCAGTACTTC. Residues: CASTLASGRYEQYF.

The V gene is TRBV7-6, the J gene TRBJ1-4; D is ambiguous. The CDR3 is 18 amino acids. Trimming left V 0 bases short and J 5 bases short, with 19 bases between. CDR1 SGHVS and CDR2 FNYEAQ come from the germline V gene. CDR3 sequence: CASSLAPPSGRVNEKLFF. In DNA, the CDR3 is TGTGCCAGCAGCTTAGCCCCACCTTCTGGGAGAGTAAATGAAAAACTGTTTTTT.

This rearrangement joins TRBV6-1 to TRBJ2-1; D perhaps matches TRBD2 (5 bases). The CDR3 length is 17 residues. With 0 bases removed from V and 1 base from J, the gap between germline ends came to 13 bases. CDR1 and CDR2 (germline): MNHNS, SASEGT. The CDR3 nucleotides are TGTGCCAGCAGTGAAGCGCTTGCTAGCAGATCCTACAATGAGCAGTTCTTC. Encoded protein: CASSEALASRSYNEQFF.

The rearrangement links TRBV11-2 to TRBJ2-7; 7 nucleotides match TRBD1. The trim removed 4 bases at V and 3 bases at J, leaving 9 bases unmatched. The V gene's germline CDR1 is SGHAT and CDR2 FQNNGV. The CDR3 totals 15 residues. CDR3 nucleotides: TGTGCCAGCAGCTCAATCTCGGGACAGCTCTACGAGCAGTACTTC. This sequence encodes CASSSISGQLYEQYF.

The chain recombines TRBV28 with TRBJ2-7, with 8 nucleotides matching TRBD2. CDR3 length: 17 residues. CDR1 is MDHEN and CDR2 is SYDVKM in the germline V gene. J lost 0 bases, V lost 7 bases, and 14 bases had no gene match. The CDR3 spells CASTLMGLAGSSYEQYF. The CDR3, as DNA: TGTGCCAGCACCTTAATGGGGTTAGCGGGATCCTCCTACGAGCAGTACTTC. The complete variable domain, with remaining parts taken from reference TRBV28 and TRBJ2-7, reads DVKVTQSSRYLVKRTGEKVFLECVQDMDHENMFWYRQDPGLGLRLIYFSYDVKMKEKGDIPEGYSVSREKKERFSLILESASTNQTSMYLCASTLMGLAGSSYEQYFGPGTRLTVT.

A few counts support this clone. The CDR3 loop is CASPCGPSSYNEQFF. DNA for the CDR3: TGTGCCAGCCCTTGCGGGCCCAGCTCCTACAATGAGCAGTTCTTC. This chain connects TRBV9 to TRBJ2-1; TRBD2 is a possible D gene (5 bases). This CDR3 spans 15 amino acids. Germline V gene data show CDR1 as SGDLS and CDR2 as YYNGEE. The V end was cut by 7 bases, the J end by 0 bases, with 14 bases between.

J is TRBJ2-7 and V is TRBV27; 8 bases map to TRBD1. Unmatched junction bases numbered 4, after V lost 6 bases and J lost 0 bases. The germline V gene encodes CDR1 MNHEY and CDR2 SMNVEV (reference sequence). This CDR3 is built from 14 residues. The CDR3: CASRLGQGSYEQYF. The CDR3 DNA sequence: TGTGCCAGCAGACTCGGACAGGGCTCCTACGAGCAGTACTTC.